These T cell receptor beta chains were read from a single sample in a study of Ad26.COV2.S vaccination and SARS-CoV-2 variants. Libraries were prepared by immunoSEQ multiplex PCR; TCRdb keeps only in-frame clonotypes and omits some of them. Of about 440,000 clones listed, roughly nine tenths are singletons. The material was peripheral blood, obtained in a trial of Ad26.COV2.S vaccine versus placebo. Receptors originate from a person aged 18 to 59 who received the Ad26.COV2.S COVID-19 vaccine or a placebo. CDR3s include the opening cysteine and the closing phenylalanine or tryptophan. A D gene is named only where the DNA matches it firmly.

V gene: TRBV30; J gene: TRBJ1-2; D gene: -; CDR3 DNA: -; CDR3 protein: CAWSVNPSFGDGYTF
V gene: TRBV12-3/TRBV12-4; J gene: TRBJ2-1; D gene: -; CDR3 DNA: TGTGCCAGCAGTTTCGGCCATGAGCAGTTCTTC; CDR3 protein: CASSFGHEQFF
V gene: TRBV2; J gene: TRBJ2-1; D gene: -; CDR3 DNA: TGTGCCAGCAGTTCATATCAGGGAACCAACGCCTACAATGAGCAGTTCTTC; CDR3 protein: CASSSYQGTNAYNEQFF
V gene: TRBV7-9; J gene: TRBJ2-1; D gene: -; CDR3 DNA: TGTGCCAGCAGCTATGCATCTCGGGGCTACAATGAGCAGTTCTTC; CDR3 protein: CASSYASRGYNEQFF
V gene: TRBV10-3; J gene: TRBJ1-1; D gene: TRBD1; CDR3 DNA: TGTGCCGTAAGCCGGGACAGGGGGACTGAAGCTTTCTTT; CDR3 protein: CAVSRDRGTEAFF
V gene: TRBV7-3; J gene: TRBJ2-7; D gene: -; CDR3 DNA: TGTGCCAGCAGCTTAACGGGGGGGCGTTCCTACGAGCAGTACTTC; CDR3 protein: CASSLTGGRSYEQYF
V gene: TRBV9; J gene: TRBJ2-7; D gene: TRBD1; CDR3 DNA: TGTGCCAGCAGCGTAGCCGGGACAGGGGACTACGAGCAGTACTTC; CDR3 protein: CASSVAGTGDYEQYF
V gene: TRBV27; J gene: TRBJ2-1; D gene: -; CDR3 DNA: TGTGCCAGCGGGCGGGCTTACCGGGAGGAGCAGTTCTTC; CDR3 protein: CASGRAYREEQFF
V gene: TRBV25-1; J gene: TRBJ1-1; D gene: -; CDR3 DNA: TGTGCCAGCGAAAGGAGGGGACAGAACACTGAAGCTTTCTTT; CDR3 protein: CASERRGQNTEAFF
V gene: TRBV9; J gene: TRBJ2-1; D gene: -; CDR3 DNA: TGTGCCAGCAGCCCCAGGGGGGTGCGTACTAGTGAGCAGTTCTTC; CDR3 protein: CASSPRGVRTSEQFF
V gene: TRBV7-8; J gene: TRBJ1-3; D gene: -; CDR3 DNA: TGTGCCAGCAGCGCCCCCTCAGGGCTCGGAAACACCATATATTTT; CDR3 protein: CASSAPSGLGNTIYF
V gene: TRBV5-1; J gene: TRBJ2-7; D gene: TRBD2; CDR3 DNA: TGCGCCAGCAGCTCCCTAGCGGGACAGTACGAGCAGTACTTC; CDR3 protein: CASSSLAGQYEQYF
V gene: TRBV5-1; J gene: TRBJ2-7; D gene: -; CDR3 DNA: TGCGCCAGCAGGGACGGCTACGAGCAGTACTTC; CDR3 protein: CASRDGYEQYF
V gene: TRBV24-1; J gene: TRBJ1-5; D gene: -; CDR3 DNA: TGTGCCACCAGTGACTCCGGGAGGCCCCAGCATTTT; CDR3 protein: CATSDSGRPQHF
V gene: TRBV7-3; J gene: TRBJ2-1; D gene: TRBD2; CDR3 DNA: TGTGCCAGCAGCTTAACGGCGGCTAGCGGGAGGCATGAGCAGTTCTTC; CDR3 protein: CASSLTAASGRHEQFF
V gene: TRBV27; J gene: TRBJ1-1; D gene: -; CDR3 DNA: TGTGCCAGCAGCGTATCTACTCGGAACACTGAAGCTTTCTTT; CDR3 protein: CASSVSTRNTEAFF
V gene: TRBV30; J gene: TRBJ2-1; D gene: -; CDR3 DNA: TGTGCCTGGAGCCCGGCGGTCCATAATTCGCAGTTCTTC; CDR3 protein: CAWSPAVHNSQFF
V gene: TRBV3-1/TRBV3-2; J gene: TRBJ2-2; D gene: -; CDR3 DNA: TGTGCCAGCAGCCAAGGGTTAGCAACCGGGGAGCTGTTTTTT; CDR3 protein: CASSQGLATGELFF
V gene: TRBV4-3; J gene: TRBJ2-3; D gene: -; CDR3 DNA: TGCGCCAGCAGCCAAGCCGGACTTCTAGACACAGATACGCAGTATTTT; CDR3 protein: CASSQAGLLDTDTQYF
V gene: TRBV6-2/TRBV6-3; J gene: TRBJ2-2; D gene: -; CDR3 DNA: TGTGCCAGCAGTCTACTGGTGGGTTTGAACACCGGGGAGCTGTTTTTT; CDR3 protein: CASSLLVGLNTGELFF